The TCR beta chain described here comes from a study of OX40 agonist ivuxolimab in advanced cancers. Details on this clone: Antigen specificity is unknown.

General study results and limits: At 0.1 to 3.0 mg/kg and by week 6, CD4+ and CD8+ T cells in the blood had expanded clonally. Determination of antigen specificity was not performed for the expanded peripheral T cells. Compared with others, partial responders at 0.1-3.0 mg/kg displayed clonal expansion among the lowest.

The CDR3 spans 22 residues. Deletions cut 0 bases from V and 6 bases from J, with 35 bases between. The repertoire was sequenced with immunoSEQ multiplex PCR; TCRdb's copy has only in-frame clones and lacks some. The sample has around 140,000 clones, 93% seen once; the top ten hold over 0.8%. Sequences were derived from CD4+ or CD8+ T cells sorted from blood, sampled in a trial of the OX40 agonist ivuxolimab. This TCR was recovered from an adult with an advanced solid tumor such as melanoma, head and neck, liver or kidney cancer. V is TRBV5-3 and J is TRBJ2-3; D is unresolved. TRBV5-3 is reported as an ORF; its role is uncertain. The CDR3, as DNA: TGTGCCAGAAGCTTGGCGTATTTTTTCATCCTTAGCCCTCCGCCCGCTAGGGATACGCAGTATTTT. The encoded protein is CARSLAYFFILSPPPARDTQYF.